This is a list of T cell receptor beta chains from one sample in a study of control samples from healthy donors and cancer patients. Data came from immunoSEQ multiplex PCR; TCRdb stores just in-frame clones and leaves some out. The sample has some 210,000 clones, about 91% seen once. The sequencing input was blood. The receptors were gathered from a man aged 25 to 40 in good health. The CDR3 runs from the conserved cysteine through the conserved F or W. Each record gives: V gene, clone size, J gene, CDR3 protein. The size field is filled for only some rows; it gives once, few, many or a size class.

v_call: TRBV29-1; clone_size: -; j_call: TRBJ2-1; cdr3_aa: CSVTGASGGELSYNEQFF
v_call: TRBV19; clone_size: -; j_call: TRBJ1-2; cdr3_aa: CASSTRQGVNYGYTF
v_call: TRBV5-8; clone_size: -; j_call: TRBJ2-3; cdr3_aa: CASSPDRVKQYF
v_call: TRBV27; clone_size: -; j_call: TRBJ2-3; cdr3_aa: CASRQGGKSTDTQYF
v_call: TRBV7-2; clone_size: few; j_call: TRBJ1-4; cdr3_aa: CASSVTGFANEKLFF
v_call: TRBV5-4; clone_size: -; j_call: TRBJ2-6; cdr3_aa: CASSTDLSGANVLTF
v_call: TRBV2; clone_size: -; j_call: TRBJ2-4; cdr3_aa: CASSPTEPF
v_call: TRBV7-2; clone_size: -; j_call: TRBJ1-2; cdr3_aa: CASSFGTGYGYTF
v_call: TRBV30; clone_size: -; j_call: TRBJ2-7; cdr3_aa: CAWSDRAYEQYF
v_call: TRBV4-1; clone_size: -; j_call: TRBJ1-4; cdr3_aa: CASSQGGGVEKLFF
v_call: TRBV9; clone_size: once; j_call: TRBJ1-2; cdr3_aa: CASSVIQGDGYTF
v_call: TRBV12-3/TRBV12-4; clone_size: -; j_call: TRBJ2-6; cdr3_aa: CATGTGANVLTF
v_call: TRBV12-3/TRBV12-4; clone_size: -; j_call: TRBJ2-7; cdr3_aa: CASRRTGSDGQYF
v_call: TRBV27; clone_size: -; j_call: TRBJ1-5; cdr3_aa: CASSPILGNQPQHF
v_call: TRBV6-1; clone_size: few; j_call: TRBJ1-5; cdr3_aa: CASSDRAEWGQPQHF
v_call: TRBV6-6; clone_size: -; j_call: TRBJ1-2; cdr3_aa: CASSRLPPGGVNYGYTF
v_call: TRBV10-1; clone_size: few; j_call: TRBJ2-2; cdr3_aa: CASSATKGNTGELFF
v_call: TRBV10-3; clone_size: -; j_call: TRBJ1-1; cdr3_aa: CAISRAGGMNTEAFF
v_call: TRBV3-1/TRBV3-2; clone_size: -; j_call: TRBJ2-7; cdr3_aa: CASSQDQGRPYEQYF
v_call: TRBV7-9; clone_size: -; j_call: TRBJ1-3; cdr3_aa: CASSLDRSAGGQGNTIYF
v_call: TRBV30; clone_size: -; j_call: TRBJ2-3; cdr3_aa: CAWSQSTDTQYF
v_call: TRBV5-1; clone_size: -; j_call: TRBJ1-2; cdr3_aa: CASSRDRANYGYTF
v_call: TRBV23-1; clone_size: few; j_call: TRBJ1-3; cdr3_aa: CASSQYLSGNTIYF
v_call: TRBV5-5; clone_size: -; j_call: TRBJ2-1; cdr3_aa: CASSGIKGGDNEQFF
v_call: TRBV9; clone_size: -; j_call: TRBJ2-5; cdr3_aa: CASSVSPAGVQETQYF
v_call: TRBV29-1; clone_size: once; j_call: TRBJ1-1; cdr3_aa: CSVEVETDNTEAFF